Presented here are 2 T cell receptor beta chains from one specimen sequenced in a study of T cell responses to AZD1222 COVID-19 vaccine. Assay used: immunoSEQ multiplex PCR; TCRdb lists only in-frame clones, some missing. The specimen's table records about 140,000 clones. The sample consisted of peripheral blood. Receptors originate from an adult in good health.

The genes are TRBV7-6 and TRBJ1-6; 8 nucleotides line up with TRBD1. Germline CDR1 reads SGHVS; CDR2 reads FNYEAQ. J was trimmed by 5 bases and V by 1 base; bases with no gene match: 22. The CDR3 covers 22 residues. CDR3 amino acids: CASSLEDRANLDAVKHNSPLHF. DNA for the CDR3: TGTGCCAGCAGCTTAGAGGACAGGGCCAACCTGGACGCGGTGAAACATAATTCACCCCTCCACTTT.

For the CDR3, the DNA is TGTGCCAGCAGCTTAGTCTTACACTACGAGCAGTACTTC. This translates into CASSLVLHYEQYF. V and J are TRBV7-2 and TRBJ2-7, with D uncertain. Germline CDR1 SGHTA, CDR2 FQGNSA. The CDR3 runs to 13 residues. V lost 1 base and J 3 bases, leaving 7 bases between the germline ends.